This TCR beta chain was identified during a study of vaccination and CD4 T cells after COVID-19. Study-level information: For post-vaccine samples, collection took place a median about 75 days after dose two, ranging from 14 to 241.

Described treatment: approximately 11-day PBMC culture with coronavirus spike peptide pools or control peptides (ViraFEST assay). After being plated at a few million per well, PBMCs were cultured with 9 to 10 IU/ml IL-2 and roughly 9.8 ug/ml peptide pools. Notes on the study in general: With convalescent patients, a median about 90% of reactive clones emerged solely after vaccination.

Germline V gene data show CDR1 as SNHLY and CDR2 as FYNNEI. CDR3 length: 14 amino acids. V lost 2 bases, J lost 1 base, and 5 bases lay in between. Cultured CD4+ T cells had their DNA profiled by the Oncomine TCR Beta short-read assay. Genomic DNA from cultured CD4+ T cells was extracted. A single record per CDR3 protein comes from TCRdb applying MiXCR to the PCR reads. The sample consists of about 15,000 distinct CDR3 sequences, under 70% of them appearing once. A note on this clonotype: Its target is not known.

The TCR sequence derives from a human donor who had recovered from COVID-19. Specimen: CD4+ T cells from blood, cultured in vitro. The chain joins TRBV2 to TRBJ2-2; unclear D gene. The CDR3, as DNA: TGTGCCAGCAGTGAATCATGGAACACCGGGGAGCTGTTTTTT. This encodes CASSESWNTGELFF.